A single sample gave rise to the 14 T cell receptor beta chains below, sequenced in a study of Graves' ophthalmopathy and Graves' hyperthyroidism. Amplified material comprised TCR beta CDR3 regions derived from RNA transcripts. Amplification began with first-round RT-PCR using HTBI primers, then second-round multiplex PCR was performed. TCRdb re-analysed the multiplex PCR reads in MiXCR, keeping a single row per CDR3 protein. There are hundreds of thousands of distinct CDR3 sequences in the sample; about 20% occur only once, and approximately 7% lies in the top ten. The sequencing input was peripheral blood. Receptors originate from a woman between 18 and 29 years old with stable Graves' hyperthyroidism. Some clones in this sample may be carry-over from other donors' samples.

In its sample, this clonotype was seen many times. V and J are TRBV12-3 or TRBV12-4 and TRBJ1-1; D unclear. V shed 3 bases and J shed 1 base, with 15 bases lying between them. CDR3 length equals 16 residues. The CDR3 DNA reads as TGTGCCAGCAGTTTTTTGATTGGGTCTAGGAACACTGAAGCTTTCTTT. This encodes CASSFLIGSRNTEAFF.

This clonotype showed up many times. V is TRBV6-5 and J is TRBJ1-2, with D perhaps matching TRBD1 (6 bases). From germline, CDR1 is MNHEY and CDR2 SVGAGI. The CDR3 runs 12 residues. V was trimmed by 4 bases and J by 7 bases, leaving 10 bases between them. CDR3 amino acids: CASSSAGAGYTF. CDR3 sequence (DNA): TGTGCCAGCAGTTCGGCAGGGGCTGGCTACACCTTC.

The chain combines TRBV4-3 with TRBJ2-6, with D possibly TRBD1 on 6 matching bases. The germline CDR1 and CDR2 sequences are LGHNA and YSLEER. The CDR3 is made up of 16 amino acids. Deletions cut 2 bases from V and 2 bases from J, with 10 bases between. The CDR3 DNA sequence: TGCGCCAGCAGCCAAAGCCAGGGGACTGGGGCCAACGTCCTGACTTTC. Encoded protein: CASSQSQGTGANVLTF.

This clonotype was seen more than once but under ten times. The chain uses TRBV4-1 and TRBJ2-7, with D perhaps TRBD1 (6 bases). The CDR3 totals 14 residues. V dropped 5 bases and J dropped 2 bases, with 13 bases sitting between them. Germline assignment: CDR1 MGHRA and CDR2 YSYEKL. The CDR3 bases are TGCGCCAGCAGCACACAGACAGGCCCCTACGAGCAGTACTTC. This encodes CASSTQTGPYEQYF.

This clonotype was seen at least ten times. V is TRBV29-1 and J is TRBJ1-1; D unresolved. The germline V gene encodes CDR1 SQVTM and CDR2 ANQGSEA. The CDR3 is 12 amino acids. Trimming removed 0 bases at V and 6 bases at J, with 8 bases between. The CDR3 sequence is CSVEEGRAEAFF. The DNA for the CDR3 is TGCAGCGTTGAAGAAGGACGAGCTGAAGCTTTCTTT.

This clonotype was seen a handful of times. The V and J genes are TRBV18 and TRBJ1-1; 8 positions match TRBD1. This CDR3 contains 15 residues. Germline trimming cut 3 bases from V and 7 bases from J; bases unmatched to any gene: 10. Germline assignment: CDR1 KGHSH and CDR2 LQKENI. The CDR3 reads CASSPGQGNQNEAFF. The CDR3 nucleotides read TGTGCCAGCTCACCCGGACAGGGAAACCAAAATGAAGCTTTCTTT.

The V call is TRBV6-1, the J call TRBJ1-1, with D possibly matching TRBD1 (6 bases). Germline V gene sequence: CDR1 MNHNS, CDR2 SASEGT. The CDR3 spans 15 residues. Trimming stripped 0 bases from V and 3 bases from J, with 11 bases between. The CDR3 bases are TGTGCCAGCAGTGAAGCACAGGGATGGGACACTGAAGCTTTCTTT. Translating gives CASSEAQGWDTEAFF.

This chain uses TRBV12-3 or TRBV12-4 with TRBJ2-2; 13 bases are shared with TRBD2. The CDR3 contains 15 residues. Trimming at V came to 7 bases and at J to 3 bases, leaving 2 bases not matched to a gene. The CDR3 loop is CASTGLAGDTGELFF. In nucleotides, the CDR3 is TGTGCCAGCACCGGACTAGCGGGGGACACCGGGGAGCTGTTTTTT.

This clonotype appeared many times. The gene calls are TRBV28 and TRBJ1-2; D is unclear. There are 12 residues in the CDR3. Trimming stripped 6 bases from V and 4 bases from J, with 9 bases between. CDR1 is MDHEN, CDR2 SYDVKM, per germline. The CDR3 DNA reads TGTGCCAGCAGGTCGACAAGCTATGGCTACACCTTC. It specifies CASRSTSYGYTF.

This clonotype was recorded at least ten times. This chain connects TRBV5-5 to TRBJ2-5; the match to TRBD1 covers 10 bases. V was clipped by 4 bases and J by 4 bases; unmatched bases: 4. This CDR3 region has 14 residues. CDR1 SGHKS and CDR2 YYEKEE come from the germline V gene (reference sequence). CDR3 coding DNA: TGTGCCAGCAGCGCGACAGGGGGCAGAGAGACCCAGTACTTC. Its translation: CASSATGGRETQYF.

This clonotype has at least ten counts. The CDR3 sequence is CAWILLMNTEAFF. The CDR3 nucleotides read TGTGCCTGGATCCTACTTATGAACACTGAAGCTTTCTTT. The rearrangement uses TRBV30 and TRBJ1-1, with D uncertain. Germline CDR1 GTSNPN, CDR2 SVGIG (reference sequence). The CDR3 sequence is 13 residues long. The germline V and J ends were trimmed by 4 bases and 0 bases, with 9 bases remaining between them. The variable domain in full, completed from reference TRBV30 and TRBJ1-1, reads SQTIHQWPATLVQPVGSPLSLECTVEGTSNPNLYWYRQAAGRGLQLLFYSVGIGQISSEVPQNLSASRPQDRQFILSSKKLLLSDSGFYLCAWILLMNTEAFFGQGTRLTVV.

Many counts were recorded for this clonotype. The chain links TRBV5-8 to TRBJ1-5; D gene uncertain. The CDR3 totals 14 residues. Germline CDR1 is SGHTS and CDR2 is YDEGEE. The V end was cut by 1 base, the J end by 3 bases, with 8 bases between. The CDR3 coding sequence is TGTGCCAGCAGCTTGCCCTTTGTCAATCAGCCCCAGCATTTT. Translated: CASSLPFVNQPQHF.

This clonotype was observed many times. The chain employs TRBV6-2 or TRBV6-3 and TRBJ2-5; the D gene is possibly TRBD1 (6 bases). V lost 8 bases, J lost 5 bases, and 21 bases lay in between. CDR3 length: 15 residues. Germline V lookup: CDR1 MNHEY, CDR2 SVGEGT. As DNA, the CDR3 is TGTGCCAGCGGACCATGGGGGCCCGTCCGGGAGACCCAGTACTTC. Translation: CASGPWGPVRETQYF.

The V and J genes are TRBV6-2 or TRBV6-3 and TRBJ1-5, with D maybe TRBD1 (5 bases). The germline gives CDR1 MNHEY, CDR2 SVGEGT. The CDR3 has 19 amino acids. Trimming cost V 2 bases and J 0 bases, with 20 bases left between them. CDR3 nucleotides: TGTGCCAGCAGTTACCCGGCGGGGACTGCGGATTCTAGCAATCAGCCCCAGCATTTT. It specifies CASSYPAGTADSSNQPQHF.